The following is a T cell receptor beta chain sequence with its context. The V and J ends lost 1 base and 4 bases, in that order; junction bases with no gene match: 11. The germline V gene has CDR1 PRHDT and CDR2 FYEKMQ (reference sequence). The CDR3 extends over 18 amino acids. The PCR used 60 Vbeta and 13 Jbeta primers. TCRdb's table, derived via immunoSEQ multiplex PCR, lists solely in-frame clones and lacks some. Here the sample spans roughly 80,000 clones, roughly 75% being singletons. These data belong to a study of cytomegalovirus exposure and HLA in healthy donors. Across the study: Earlier findings included approximately 120 million unique TCR beta sequences obtained from about 180 million T cells.

The receptor was isolated from a woman aged 40 to 50 in good health and CMV-seronegative. The chain couples TRBV13 to TRBJ1-3, with 9 bases that match TRBD1. The sample taken for sequencing was PBMCs. DNA for the CDR3: TGTGCCAGCAGCTTAGTCAGGGGGACAGGGCTCTCCGGAAACACCATATATTTT. This translates into CASSLVRGTGLSGNTIYF.